This is a list of T cell receptor beta chains from one sample in a study of blood T cell repertoires in COVID-19. TCRdb's copy holds only in-frame clones and misses some; the assay was immunoSEQ multiplex PCR. The sample records roughly 500,000 clones, roughly 87% being singletons. The sequenced material came from peripheral blood. These receptors originate from a man in his late teens or twenties with COVID-19, enrolled during active disease. Both conserved end residues are part of each CDR3. The order of the fields is clone size, V gene, J gene, D gene, CDR3 DNA, CDR3 protein. D genes are given only for firm matches. The size entry is marked missing in some rows and otherwise reads once, few, many or a size class.

clone_size: -
v_call: TRBV7-9
j_call: TRBJ1-2
d_call: -
cdr3_nt: TGTGCCAGCAGCTTAGTTGGGGGGAATAACTATGGCTACACCTTC
cdr3_aa: CASSLVGGNNYGYTF

clone_size: -
v_call: TRBV7-2
j_call: TRBJ2-2
d_call: -
cdr3_nt: TGTGCCAGCAGCTTAAAAAGGGGCTCGAACACCGGGGAGCTGTTTTTT
cdr3_aa: CASSLKRGSNTGELFF

clone_size: -
v_call: TRBV7-9
j_call: TRBJ2-3
d_call: TRBD2
cdr3_nt: TGTGCCAGCAGCTTAAGTACTAGCGGATACACAGATACGCAGTATTTT
cdr3_aa: CASSLSTSGYTDTQYF

clone_size: -
v_call: TRBV5-1
j_call: TRBJ2-3
d_call: TRBD2
cdr3_nt: TGCGCCAGCAGGTTAGCGGGAGAAAGGGCAGATACGCAGTATTTT
cdr3_aa: CASRLAGERADTQYF

clone_size: -
v_call: TRBV7-9
j_call: TRBJ2-7
d_call: -
cdr3_nt: TGTGCCAGCAGCTCAGACGACGGGTTCTCCTACGAGCAGTACTTC
cdr3_aa: CASSSDDGFSYEQYF

clone_size: -
v_call: TRBV19
j_call: TRBJ2-7
d_call: -
cdr3_nt: TGTGCCAGTAGTCCCTACAGGGAACCCTACGAGCAGTACTTC
cdr3_aa: CASSPYREPYEQYF

clone_size: -
v_call: TRBV7-8
j_call: TRBJ2-1
d_call: TRBD1
cdr3_nt: TGTGCCAGCAGCTCAACAGGGGGCGATGAGCAGTTCTTC
cdr3_aa: CASSSTGGDEQFF

clone_size: -
v_call: TRBV5-8
j_call: TRBJ2-7
d_call: -
cdr3_nt: TGTGCCAGCAGCCCGGAGGGACCCCCCCGCTACGAGCAGTACTTC
cdr3_aa: CASSPEGPPRYEQYF

clone_size: few
v_call: TRBV28
j_call: TRBJ2-7
d_call: -
cdr3_nt: TGTGCCAGCAGTTTTCTAGGCGGCAACTACGAGCAGTACTTC
cdr3_aa: CASSFLGGNYEQYF

clone_size: -
v_call: TRBV7-8
j_call: TRBJ1-1
d_call: -
cdr3_nt: TGTGCCAGCAGCTTTGAGGGGCGGGGGTTGGGGACTGAAGCTTTCTTT
cdr3_aa: CASSFEGRGLGTEAFF

clone_size: once
v_call: TRBV5-1
j_call: TRBJ1-1
d_call: -
cdr3_nt: TGCGCCAGCAGCTTGGCCGGGGTTCGTGAAGCTTTCTTT
cdr3_aa: CASSLAGVREAFF

clone_size: -
v_call: TRBV29-1
j_call: TRBJ1-2
d_call: -
cdr3_nt: TGCAGCGTGGGGGCTACTCGGGGCTACACCTTC
cdr3_aa: CSVGATRGYTF

clone_size: -
v_call: TRBV13
j_call: TRBJ2-7
d_call: TRBD1
cdr3_nt: TGTGCCAGCAGCGCCCCGGGACAGGGGACTTACGAGCAGTACTTC
cdr3_aa: CASSAPGQGTYEQYF

clone_size: -
v_call: TRBV6-1
j_call: TRBJ1-1
d_call: -
cdr3_nt: TGTGCCAGCAGTGACCGAGTGGGGCAGAACACTGAAGCTTTCTTT
cdr3_aa: CASSDRVGQNTEAFF

clone_size: -
v_call: TRBV7-6
j_call: TRBJ2-7
d_call: -
cdr3_nt: TGTGCCAGCAGCTTAGTAGCGGAGTCCTACGAGCAGTACTTC
cdr3_aa: CASSLVAESYEQYF

clone_size: -
v_call: TRBV10-3
j_call: TRBJ2-2
d_call: TRBD2
cdr3_nt: TGTGCCATCAGTAGCGGGGTGCGGAACACCGGGGAGCTGTTTTTT
cdr3_aa: CAISSGVRNTGELFF

clone_size: -
v_call: TRBV21-1
j_call: TRBJ1-2
d_call: -
cdr3_nt: TGTGCCAAACTTCAGGGGGCGGTCCATTCTGGCTACACCTTC
cdr3_aa: CAKLQGAVHSGYTF

clone_size: -
v_call: TRBV7-2
j_call: TRBJ2-5
d_call: -
cdr3_nt: TGTGCCAGCAGCTTAGTCGGGGGCCAAGAGACCCAGTACTTC
cdr3_aa: CASSLVGGQETQYF

clone_size: few
v_call: TRBV29-1
j_call: TRBJ1-5
d_call: -
cdr3_nt: TGCAGCGTTGAAGCGGGGCGGGAAAGCAATCAGCCCCAGCATTTT
cdr3_aa: CSVEAGRESNQPQHF

clone_size: few
v_call: TRBV4-1
j_call: TRBJ1-3
d_call: TRBD1
cdr3_nt: TGCGCCAGCAGCCAGGAGAGACAGGGACGCTCTGGAAACACCATATATTTT
cdr3_aa: CASSQERQGRSGNTIYF

clone_size: -
v_call: TRBV7-9
j_call: TRBJ2-1
d_call: TRBD2
cdr3_nt: TGTGCCAGCAGCTTAGGGACTAGCGGATACAATGAGCAGTTCTTC
cdr3_aa: CASSLGTSGYNEQFF

clone_size: many
v_call: TRBV6-5
j_call: TRBJ2-3
d_call: -
cdr3_nt: TGTGCCAGCAGTTACGAGGGAACGTCCACAGATACGCAGTATTTT
cdr3_aa: CASSYEGTSTDTQYF

clone_size: -
v_call: TRBV6-5
j_call: TRBJ1-1
d_call: TRBD1
cdr3_nt: TGTGCCAGCAGTTCCCAGGGGGCGGGTAGCACTGAAGCTTTCTTT
cdr3_aa: CASSSQGAGSTEAFF

clone_size: once
v_call: TRBV6-1
j_call: TRBJ1-5
d_call: -
cdr3_nt: TGTGCCAGCAGTGAAGTCGGGATCACTTATAGCAATCAGCCCCAGCATTTT
cdr3_aa: CASSEVGITYSNQPQHF

clone_size: once
v_call: TRBV23-1
j_call: TRBJ2-3
d_call: TRBD1
cdr3_nt: TGCGCCAGCAGTCAGACTAAGACAGGGACCAATCTAGATACGCAGTATTTT
cdr3_aa: CASSQTKTGTNLDTQYF

clone_size: once
v_call: TRBV10-2
j_call: TRBJ2-5
d_call: -
cdr3_nt: TGCGCCAGCCGAGACTGGACTTCCCAAGAGACCCAGTACTTC
cdr3_aa: CASRDWTSQETQYF

clone_size: -
v_call: TRBV5-4
j_call: TRBJ1-5
d_call: -
cdr3_nt: TGTGCCAGCAGCCCTGCGGGGCTGGGCAATCAGCCCCAGCATTTT
cdr3_aa: CASSPAGLGNQPQHF

clone_size: -
v_call: TRBV4-1
j_call: TRBJ1-6
d_call: -
cdr3_nt: TGCGCCAGCAGCCAGGCCGGGGAACGGGTTAATTCACCCCTCCACTTT
cdr3_aa: CASSQAGERVNSPLHF

clone_size: -
v_call: TRBV4-1
j_call: TRBJ2-2
d_call: -
cdr3_nt: TGCGCCAGCAGCCAACTCAGGGGTATCGGGGAGCTGTTTTTT
cdr3_aa: CASSQLRGIGELFF

clone_size: -
v_call: TRBV5-4
j_call: TRBJ2-7
d_call: TRBD1
cdr3_nt: TGTGCCAGCAGTGTCCGGGACAGCCCCTACGAGCAGTACTTC
cdr3_aa: CASSVRDSPYEQYF

clone_size: -
v_call: TRBV18
j_call: TRBJ2-3
d_call: TRBD2
cdr3_nt: TGTGCCAGCTCACCTAGTAGCGGGGGGGCCGGGGGCACAGATACGCAGTATTTT
cdr3_aa: CASSPSSGGAGGTDTQYF

clone_size: -
v_call: TRBV20-1
j_call: TRBJ2-3
d_call: TRBD2
cdr3_nt: TGCAGTGCTAGTTCCAGCGGGAGGGCCGTTGATACGCAGTATTTT
cdr3_aa: CSASSSGRAVDTQYF

clone_size: -
v_call: TRBV10-1
j_call: TRBJ2-1
d_call: -
cdr3_nt: TGCGCCAGCAGTGAGAGTGGGCAGGGGAGGGATGAGCAGTTCTTC
cdr3_aa: CASSESGQGRDEQFF

clone_size: -
v_call: TRBV6-6
j_call: TRBJ2-3
d_call: -
cdr3_nt: TGTGCCAGCAGTTATTCGGGACAACCCGGCACAGATACGCAGTATTTT
cdr3_aa: CASSYSGQPGTDTQYF

clone_size: -
v_call: TRBV18
j_call: TRBJ1-4
d_call: -
cdr3_nt: TGTGCCAGCTCAGGGCCCACAACTAATGAAAAACTGTTTTTT
cdr3_aa: CASSGPTTNEKLFF

clone_size: once
v_call: TRBV5-1
j_call: TRBJ2-5
d_call: TRBD2
cdr3_nt: TGCGCCAGCAGCGCCTACGGGCGGGGGAACCAAGAGACCCAGTACTTC
cdr3_aa: CASSAYGRGNQETQYF

clone_size: once
v_call: TRBV7-9
j_call: TRBJ2-7
d_call: -
cdr3_nt: TGTGCCAGCGGAACAGCCTACGAGCAGTACTTC
cdr3_aa: CASGTAYEQYF

clone_size: -
v_call: TRBV14
j_call: TRBJ1-1
d_call: -
cdr3_nt: TGTGCCAGCAGGCGCAGGGGCGACACTGAAGCTTTCTTT
cdr3_aa: CASRRRGDTEAFF